This T cell receptor (beta chain) was sequenced during a study of CD4 T cells in relation to SARS-CoV-2 and coronaviruses. V lost 0 bases and J lost 0, with 8 bases in between. Germline V gives CDR1 MNHNS, CDR2 SASEGT. There are 16 residues in the CDR3. Unexposed donor CD4+ T cells date from about 2011-2018, before the COVID-19 pandemic. To note about this clone: The antigen remains unidentified.

Naive and memory CD4+ T cell DNA was deep-sequenced without culture. Some clones are missing from TCRdb's copy, which holds only in-frame ones; the method was immunoSEQ multiplex PCR. The data show 55,000 to 70,000 clones, 85% to 95% seen once. Study outcomes and limitations: In roughly 65% of donors, memory CD4+ clonotypes crossrecognized SARS-CoV-2 and at least one common cold coronavirus spike. No crossreactivity against non-spike viral proteins was tested here.

This clonotype was sampled from a human donor in good health. Sequencing input: naive CD4+ T cells from PBMCs. Described subset: naive CD4+ T cells isolated by negative enrichment. This chain connects TRBV6-1 to TRBJ1-4; D unclear. In nucleotides, the CDR3 is TGTGCCAGCAGTGAAGCACACAGCTCAACTAATGAAAAACTGTTTTTT. Translated, it gives CASSEAHSSTNEKLFF.